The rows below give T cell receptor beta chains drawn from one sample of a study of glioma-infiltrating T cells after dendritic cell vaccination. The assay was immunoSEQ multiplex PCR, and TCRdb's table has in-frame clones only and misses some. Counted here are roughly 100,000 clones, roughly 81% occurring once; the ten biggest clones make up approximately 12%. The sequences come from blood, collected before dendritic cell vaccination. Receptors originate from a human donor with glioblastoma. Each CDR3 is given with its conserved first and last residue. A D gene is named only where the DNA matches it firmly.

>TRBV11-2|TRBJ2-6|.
CASSLLGANVLTF
TGTGCCAGCAGCTTACTTGGGGCCAACGTCCTGACTTTC
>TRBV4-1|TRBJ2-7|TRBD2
CASSQDREGGYEQYF
TGCGCCAGCAGCCAAGATAGGGAGGGTGGCTACGAGCAGTACTTC
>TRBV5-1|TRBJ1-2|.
CASSPEDSLYGYTF
TGCGCCAGCAGCCCGGAGGACAGTCTCTATGGCTACACCTTC
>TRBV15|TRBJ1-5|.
CATSRDLGRVDQPQHF
TGTGCCACCAGCAGAGATTTGGGCAGGGTGGATCAGCCCCAGCATTTT
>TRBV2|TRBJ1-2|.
CASSNPRRGSYGYTF
TGTGCCAGCAGTAATCCCCGCCGGGGGAGCTATGGCTACACCTTC
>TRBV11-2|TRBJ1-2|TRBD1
CASSLDPSGGGYTF
TGTGCCAGCAGCTTAGACCCTTCAGGGGGTGGCTACACCTTC
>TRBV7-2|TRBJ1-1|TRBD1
CASSPRQGATTEAFF
TGTGCCAGCAGCCCGAGACAGGGGGCGACGACTGAAGCTTTCTTT
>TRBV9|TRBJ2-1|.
CASSVGSMHWEQFF
TGTGCCAGCAGCGTAGGATCTATGCATTGGGAGCAGTTCTTC
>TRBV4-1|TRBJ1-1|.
CASSQERFLSRGNTEAFF
TGCGCCAGCAGCCAAGAAAGGTTTCTCAGCAGGGGGAACACTGAAGCTTTCTTT
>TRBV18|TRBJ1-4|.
CASSGGTIGEKLFF
TGTGCCAGCTCGGGCGGGACTATTGGTGAAAAACTGTTTTTT
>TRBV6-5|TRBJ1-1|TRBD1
CASSPPDRDTEAFF
TGTGCCAGCAGTCCACCAGACAGGGACACTGAAGCTTTCTTT